The entry below describes one TCR beta chain. The antigen remains unidentified. The record originates from a study of CXCR3-negative and CXCR3-positive naive CD8 T cells. This CDR3 is built from 14 residues. The germline V gene has CDR1 MNHEY and CDR2 SVGAGI. Each TRB cDNA library was prepared by 5' RACE (with UMI labels). For each CDR3 protein, TCRdb gives one entry from its re-call of the 5' RACE reads, without DNA. Its listing shows tens of thousands of distinct CDR3 sequences. Study-wide results and limits: Against CXCR3-negative naive cells, CXCR3-positive naive cells showed more hydrophobic TRB CDR3s.

The sample comprised naive CXCR3+ CD8+ T cells from blood. Subset specified: CD45RO-CCR7+CD27+CD95- naive CD8+ T cells expressing CXCR3 (TNR3+). This sequence was found in a human donor in good health. Some clones in this sample may be carry-over from other donors' samples. The V and J genes are TRBV6-5 and TRBJ2-3; the TCRdb call, TRBD1, lacks DNA for checking. This CDR3 is CASTPLTGGDTQYF.